This T cell receptor (beta chain) was captured in a study of blood T cells in healthy people across ages. As for the study in general: Capture via template switching afforded approximately one barcoded beta molecule per two T cells.

A second about 7 to 12 cycle PCR used barcoded and J-beta primers. TCRdb independently ran MiXCR on the 5' RACE reads; one entry per CDR3 protein. The sample includes roughly 900,000 distinct CDR3 sequences, roughly 48% seen only once; the top ten take roughly 13%. PBMCs numbering at least 6 million were isolated per sample. The CDR3 has 16 amino acids. Trimming at V came to 4 bases and at J to 6 bases, leaving 8 bases not matched to a gene. Whole-study findings and limits: Age advanced and TCR beta diversity per million T cells fell, roughly linearly.

With respect to this clonotype: The target antigen is unknown.

The TCR comes from a man aged 25-45 years in good health. The sample consisted of blood. The chain joins TRBV12-3 or TRBV12-4 to TRBJ2-3; 12 bases line up with TRBD2. The CDR3 protein is CASSYWTSGVGDTQYF. The CDR3 DNA reads as TGTGCCAGCAGTTATTGGACTAGCGGGGTAGGGGATACGCAGTATTTT.